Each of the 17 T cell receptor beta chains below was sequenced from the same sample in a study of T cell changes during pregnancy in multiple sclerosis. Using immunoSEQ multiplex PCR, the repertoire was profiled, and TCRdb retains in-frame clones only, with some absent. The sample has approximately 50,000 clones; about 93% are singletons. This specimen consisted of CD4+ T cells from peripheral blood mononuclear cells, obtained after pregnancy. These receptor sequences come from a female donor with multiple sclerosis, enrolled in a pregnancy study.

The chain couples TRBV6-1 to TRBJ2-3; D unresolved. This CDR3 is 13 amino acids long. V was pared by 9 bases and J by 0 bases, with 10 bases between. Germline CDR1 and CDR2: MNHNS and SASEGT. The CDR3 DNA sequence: TGTGCCAGGGAGATTTCAAGCACAGATACGCAGTATTTT. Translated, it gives CAREISSTDTQYF.

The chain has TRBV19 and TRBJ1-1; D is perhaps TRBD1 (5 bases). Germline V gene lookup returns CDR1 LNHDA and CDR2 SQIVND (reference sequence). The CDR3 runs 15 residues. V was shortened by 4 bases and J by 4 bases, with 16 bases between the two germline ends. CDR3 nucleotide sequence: TGTGCCAGTAGTACTGGGGGAGGCGCGAGCACTGAAGCTTTCTTT. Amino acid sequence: CASSTGGGASTEAFF. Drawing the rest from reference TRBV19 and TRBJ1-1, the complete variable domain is DGGITQSPKYLFRKEGQNVTLSCEQNLNHDAMYWYRQDPGQGLRLIYYSQIVNDFQKGDIAEGYSVSREKKESFPLTVTSAQKNPTAFYLCASSTGGGASTEAFFGQGTRLTVV.

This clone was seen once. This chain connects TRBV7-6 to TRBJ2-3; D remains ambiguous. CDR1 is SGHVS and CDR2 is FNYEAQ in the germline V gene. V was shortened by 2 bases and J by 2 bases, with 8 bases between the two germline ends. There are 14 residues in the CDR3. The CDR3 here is CASSLNYYTDTQYF. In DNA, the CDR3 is TGTGCCAGCAGCTTAAACTACTACACAGATACGCAGTATTTT.

CDR3: CASSPGLATHEQYF. CDR3 sequence (DNA): TGTGCCAGCAGCCCCGGACTAGCCACCCACGAGCAGTACTTC. This chain joins TRBV28 and TRBJ2-7; 8 positions agree with TRBD2. Trimming cost V 6 bases and J 5 bases; bases outside gene matches: 9. Germline lookup yields CDR1 MDHEN and CDR2 SYDVKM. This CDR3 has 14 amino acids.

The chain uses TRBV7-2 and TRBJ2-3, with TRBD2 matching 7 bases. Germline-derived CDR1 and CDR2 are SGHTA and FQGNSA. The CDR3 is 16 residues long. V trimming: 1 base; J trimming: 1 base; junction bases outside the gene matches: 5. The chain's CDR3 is CASSLGSGVRTDTQYF. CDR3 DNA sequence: TGTGCCAGCAGCTTAGGGAGCGGGGTCCGCACAGATACGCAGTATTTT.

The CDR3 nucleotides read TGTGCCAGCAGCACCCGAAGAGCTGGACAATACGAGCAGTACTTC. Protein: CASSTRRAGQYEQYF. The chain uses TRBV14 and TRBJ2-7, with D possibly being TRBD1 (5 bases). The length of the CDR3 is 15 residues. V lost 5 bases, J lost 4 bases, and 18 bases lay in between. In germline, CDR1 is SGHDN, CDR2 FVKESK.

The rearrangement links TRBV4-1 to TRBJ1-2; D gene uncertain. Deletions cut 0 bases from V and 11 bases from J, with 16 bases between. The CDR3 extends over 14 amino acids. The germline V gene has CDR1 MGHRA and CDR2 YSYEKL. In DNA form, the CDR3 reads TGCGCCAGCAGCCAAGATCAGTGGGCCCGGTCGTACACCTTC. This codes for CASSQDQWARSYTF.

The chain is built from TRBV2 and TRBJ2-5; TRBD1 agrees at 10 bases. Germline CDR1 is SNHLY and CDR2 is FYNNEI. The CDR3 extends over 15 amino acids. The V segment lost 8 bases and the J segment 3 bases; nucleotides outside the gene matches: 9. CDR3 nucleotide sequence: TGTGCCAGCCCCACGGACAGGGGGATAAAAGAGACCCAGTACTTC. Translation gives CASPTDRGIKETQYF.

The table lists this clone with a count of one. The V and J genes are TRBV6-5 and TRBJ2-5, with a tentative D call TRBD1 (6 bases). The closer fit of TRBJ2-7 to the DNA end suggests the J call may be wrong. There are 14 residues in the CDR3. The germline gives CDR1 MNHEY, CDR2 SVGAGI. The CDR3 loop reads CASAALGASYEQYF. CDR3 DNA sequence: TGTGCCAGCGCCGCGTTGGGGGCCTCCTACGAGCAGTACTTC.

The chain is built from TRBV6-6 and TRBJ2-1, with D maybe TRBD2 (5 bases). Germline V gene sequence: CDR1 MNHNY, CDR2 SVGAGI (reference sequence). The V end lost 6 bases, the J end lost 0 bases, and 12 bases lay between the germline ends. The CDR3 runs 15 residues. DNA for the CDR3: TGTGCCAGCAGGCAAGCGGAACGCTCCTACAATGAGCAGTTCTTC. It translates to CASRQAERSYNEQFF.

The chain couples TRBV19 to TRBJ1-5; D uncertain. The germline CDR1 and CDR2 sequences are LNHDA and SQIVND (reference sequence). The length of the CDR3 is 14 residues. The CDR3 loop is CAGSGLGGNQPQHF. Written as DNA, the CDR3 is TGTGCGGGAAGTGGGTTGGGAGGCAATCAGCCCCAGCATTTT.

The CDR3 DNA is TGTGCCAGCAGTGAGAACAGGGGCGCATTTCGCGAGCAGTACTTC. Translation: CASSENRGAFREQYF. The chain joins TRBV2 to TRBJ2-7; 7 bases align to TRBD1. Germline loops: CDR1 SNHLY, CDR2 FYNNEI. J lost 6 bases, V lost 3 bases, and 11 bases had no gene match. The CDR3 loop spans 15 amino acids.

For the CDR3, the DNA is TGTGCCAGCAGCAGGACAGGTCCCACAGATACGCAGTATTTT. The encoded protein is CASSRTGPTDTQYF. This chain links TRBV11-2 with TRBJ2-3; 7 positions agree with TRBD1. CDR1 and CDR2 (germline): SGHAT, FQNNGV. This CDR3 has 14 residues. V lost 5 bases, J lost 2 bases, and 4 bases stayed unmatched.

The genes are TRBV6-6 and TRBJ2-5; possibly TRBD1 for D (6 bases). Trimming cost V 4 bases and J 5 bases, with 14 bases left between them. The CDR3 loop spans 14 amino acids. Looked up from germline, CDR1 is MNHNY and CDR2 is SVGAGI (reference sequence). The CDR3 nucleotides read TGTGCCAGCAGTTTTACAGGGTATATGGAGACCCAGTACTTC. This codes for CASSFTGYMETQYF.

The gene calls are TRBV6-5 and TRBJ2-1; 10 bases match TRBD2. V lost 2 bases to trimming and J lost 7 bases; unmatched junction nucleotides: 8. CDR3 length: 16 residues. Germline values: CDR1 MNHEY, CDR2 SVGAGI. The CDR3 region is CASSYGLAGVDNEQFF. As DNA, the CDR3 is TGTGCCAGCAGTTACGGGCTAGCGGGAGTAGATAATGAGCAGTTCTTC.

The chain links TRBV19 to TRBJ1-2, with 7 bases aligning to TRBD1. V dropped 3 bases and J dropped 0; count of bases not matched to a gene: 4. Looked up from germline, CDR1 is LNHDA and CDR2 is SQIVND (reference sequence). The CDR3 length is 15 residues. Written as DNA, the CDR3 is TGTGCCAGTAGTATTCCAGGGGGTGCTAACTATGGCTACACCTTC. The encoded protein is CASSIPGGANYGYTF.

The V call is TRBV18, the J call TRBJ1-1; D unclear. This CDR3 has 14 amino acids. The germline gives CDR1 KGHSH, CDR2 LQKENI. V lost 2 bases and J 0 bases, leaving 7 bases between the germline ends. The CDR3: CASSPESLNTEAFF. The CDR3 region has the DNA TGTGCCAGCTCACCAGAGAGTCTGAACACTGAAGCTTTCTTT.